This T cell receptor (beta chain) was identified in a study of blood T cell repertoires in COVID-19. Study information: Sites across the United States, Italy and Spain contributed samples from acute and convalescent COVID-19.

Authors' processing steps: Scientists estimated how many nucleated cells there were by amplifying reference gene primers. Some clones are missing from TCRdb's copy, which holds only in-frame ones; the method was immunoSEQ multiplex PCR. V, J and clone size were drawn from that table, and D and trimming were deduced from the DNA. The data contain 300,000 or so clones, 87% of them singletons. The sequenced sample consisted of peripheral blood. The TCR was taken from a woman aged 40 to 50 who had recovered from COVID-19.

The chain's CDR3 is CASSLTGTGGIGYGYTF. DNA for the CDR3: TGCGCCAGCAGCCTGACCGGGACAGGGGGCATTGGGTATGGCTACACCTTC. The chain joins TRBV4-3 to TRBJ1-2, with 12 bases matching TRBD1. Trimming took 4 bases from V and 5 from J; bases not matched to a gene: 11. CDR3 size: 17 residues. Germline V CDR1 and CDR2: LGHNA, YSLEER.